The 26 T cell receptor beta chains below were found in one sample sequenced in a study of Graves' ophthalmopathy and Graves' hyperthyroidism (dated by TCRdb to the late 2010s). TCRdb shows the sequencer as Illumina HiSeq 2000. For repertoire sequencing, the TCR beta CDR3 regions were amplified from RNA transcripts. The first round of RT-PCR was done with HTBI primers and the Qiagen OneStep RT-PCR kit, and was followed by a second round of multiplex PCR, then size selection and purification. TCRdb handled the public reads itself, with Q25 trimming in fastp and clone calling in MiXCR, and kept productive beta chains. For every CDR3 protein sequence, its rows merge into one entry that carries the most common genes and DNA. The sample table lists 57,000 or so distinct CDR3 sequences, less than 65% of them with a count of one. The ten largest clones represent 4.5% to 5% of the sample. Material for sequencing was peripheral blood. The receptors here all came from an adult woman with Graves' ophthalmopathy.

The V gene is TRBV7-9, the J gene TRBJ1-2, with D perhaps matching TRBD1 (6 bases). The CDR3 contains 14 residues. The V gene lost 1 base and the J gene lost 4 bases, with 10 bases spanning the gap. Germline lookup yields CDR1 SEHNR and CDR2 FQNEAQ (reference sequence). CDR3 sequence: CASSLGGGGYGYTF. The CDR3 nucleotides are TGTGCCAGCAGCTTAGGTGGGGGCGGCTATGGCTACACCTTC.

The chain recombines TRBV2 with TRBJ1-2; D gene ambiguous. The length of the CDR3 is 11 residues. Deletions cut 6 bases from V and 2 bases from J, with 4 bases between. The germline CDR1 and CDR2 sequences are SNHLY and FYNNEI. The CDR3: CASSGNYGYTF. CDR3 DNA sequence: TGTGCCAGCAGCGGGAACTATGGCTACACCTTC.

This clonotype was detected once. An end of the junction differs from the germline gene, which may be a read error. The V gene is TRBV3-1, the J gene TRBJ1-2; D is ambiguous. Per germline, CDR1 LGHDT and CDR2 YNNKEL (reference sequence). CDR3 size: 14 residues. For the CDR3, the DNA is TGTGCCAGCAGCCAAGGGGGTGAAGGCTATGGCGACACCTTC. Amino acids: CASSQGGEGYGDTF.

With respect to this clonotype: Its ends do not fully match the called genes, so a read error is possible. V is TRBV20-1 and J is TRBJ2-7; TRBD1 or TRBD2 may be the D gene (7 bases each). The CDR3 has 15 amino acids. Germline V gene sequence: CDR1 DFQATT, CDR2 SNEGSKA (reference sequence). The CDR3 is CCARQGGTFNYEQYF. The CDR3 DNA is TGCTGTGCAAGGCAGGGGGGGACATTTAACTACGAGCAGTACTTC.

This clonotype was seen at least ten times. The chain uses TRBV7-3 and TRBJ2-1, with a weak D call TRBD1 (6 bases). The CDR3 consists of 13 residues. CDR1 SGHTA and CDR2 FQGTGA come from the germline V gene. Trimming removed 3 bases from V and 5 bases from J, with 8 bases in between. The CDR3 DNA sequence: TGTGCCAGCAGCTTTTACAGGGACAATGAGCAGTTCTTC. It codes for CASSFYRDNEQFF.

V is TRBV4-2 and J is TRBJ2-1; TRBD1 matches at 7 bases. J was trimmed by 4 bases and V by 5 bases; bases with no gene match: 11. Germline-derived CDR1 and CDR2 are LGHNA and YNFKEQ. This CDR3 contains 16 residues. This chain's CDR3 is CASSGEGATGYNEQFF. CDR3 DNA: TGTGCCAGCAGCGGTGAGGGGGCAACGGGGTACAATGAGCAGTTCTTC.

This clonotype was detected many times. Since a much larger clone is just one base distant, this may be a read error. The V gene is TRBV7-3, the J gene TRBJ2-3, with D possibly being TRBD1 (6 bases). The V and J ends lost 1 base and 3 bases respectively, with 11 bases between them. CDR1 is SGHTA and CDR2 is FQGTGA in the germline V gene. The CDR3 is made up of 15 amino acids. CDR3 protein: CASSLNAQGTDTQYF. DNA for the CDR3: TGTGCCAGCAGCTTAAACGCTCAGGGGACAGATACGCAGTATTTT.

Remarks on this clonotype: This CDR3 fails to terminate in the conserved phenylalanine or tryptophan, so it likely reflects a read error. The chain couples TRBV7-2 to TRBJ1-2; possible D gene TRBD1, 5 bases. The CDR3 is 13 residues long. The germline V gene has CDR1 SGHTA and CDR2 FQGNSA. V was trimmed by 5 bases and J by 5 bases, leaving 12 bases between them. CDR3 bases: TGTGCCAGCAGCCTGGGGCTGGGTTATGGCTACACCATC. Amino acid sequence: CASSLGLGYGYTI.

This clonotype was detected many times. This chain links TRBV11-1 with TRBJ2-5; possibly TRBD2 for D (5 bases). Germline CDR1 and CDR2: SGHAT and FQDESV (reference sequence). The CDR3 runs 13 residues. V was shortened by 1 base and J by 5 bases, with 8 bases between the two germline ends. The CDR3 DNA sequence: TGTGCCAGCAGCTTAGGCCGAGGGGAGACCCAGTACTTC. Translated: CASSLGRGETQYF. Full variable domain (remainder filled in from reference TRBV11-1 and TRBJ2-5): EAEVAQSPRYKITEKSQAVAFWCDPISGHATLYWYRQILGQGPELLVQFQDESVVDDSQLPKDRFSAERLKGVDSTLKIQPAELGDSAMYLCASSLGRGETQYFGPGTRLLVL.

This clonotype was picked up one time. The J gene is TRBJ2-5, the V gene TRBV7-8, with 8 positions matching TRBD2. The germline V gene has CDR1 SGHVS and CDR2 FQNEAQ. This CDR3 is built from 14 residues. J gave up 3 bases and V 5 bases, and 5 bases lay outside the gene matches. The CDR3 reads CASSLSGVEETQYF. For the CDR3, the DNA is TGTGCCAGCAGCCTTAGCGGGGTGGAAGAGACCCAGTACTTC.

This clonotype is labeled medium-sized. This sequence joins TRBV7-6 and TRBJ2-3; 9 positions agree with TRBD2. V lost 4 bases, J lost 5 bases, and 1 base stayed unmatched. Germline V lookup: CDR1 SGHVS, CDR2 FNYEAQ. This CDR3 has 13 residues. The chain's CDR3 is CASSSLAGDTQYF. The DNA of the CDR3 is TGTGCCAGCAGCTCACTAGCGGGAGATACGCAGTATTTT.

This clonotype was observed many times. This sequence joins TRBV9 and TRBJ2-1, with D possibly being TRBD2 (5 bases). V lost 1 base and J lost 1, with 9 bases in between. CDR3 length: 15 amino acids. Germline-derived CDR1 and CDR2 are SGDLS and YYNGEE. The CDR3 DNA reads TGTGCCAGCAGCGTAACTCCGGGATCCTACAATGAGCAGTTCTTC. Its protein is CASSVTPGSYNEQFF.

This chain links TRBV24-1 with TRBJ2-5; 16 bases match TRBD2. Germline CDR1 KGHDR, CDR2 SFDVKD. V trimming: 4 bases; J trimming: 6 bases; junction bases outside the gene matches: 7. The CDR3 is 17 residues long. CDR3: CATSELPGLAGGQTQYF. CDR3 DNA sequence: TGTGCCACCAGTGAACTCCCGGGACTAGCGGGAGGGCAGACCCAGTACTTC.

The CDR3 protein is CSARVGQAVAQPQHF. CDR3 bases: TGCAGTGCTAGAGTGGGCCAGGCCGTGGCCCAGCCCCAGCATTTT. The chain recombines TRBV20-1 with TRBJ1-5; no clear D. Trimming stripped 1 base from V and 7 bases from J, with 17 bases between. There are 15 residues in the CDR3. Germline CDR1 DFQATT, CDR2 SNEGSKA (reference sequence).

CDR3 in amino acids: CASRHQGLDTGELFF. The CDR3 coding sequence is TGTGCCAGCAGACATCAGGGTTTAGACACCGGGGAGCTGTTTTTT. The J gene is TRBJ2-2, the V gene TRBV6-2 or TRBV6-3; possible D gene TRBD1, 5 bases. V lost 6 bases, J lost 3 bases, and 14 bases lay in between. Germline CDR1 and CDR2: MNHEY and SVGEGT. The CDR3 sequence is 15 residues long.

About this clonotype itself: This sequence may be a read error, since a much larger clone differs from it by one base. CDR3 residues: CASSSQGHNEQFF. The CDR3, as DNA: TGTGCCAGCAGTTCCCAGGGGCACAATGAGCAGTTCTTC. V and J are TRBV27 and TRBJ2-1, with D possibly TRBD1 on 6 matching bases. V lost 4 bases to trimming and J lost 5 bases, with 9 bases between them. Germline CDR1 and CDR2: MNHEY and SMNVEV (reference sequence). There are 13 residues in the CDR3.

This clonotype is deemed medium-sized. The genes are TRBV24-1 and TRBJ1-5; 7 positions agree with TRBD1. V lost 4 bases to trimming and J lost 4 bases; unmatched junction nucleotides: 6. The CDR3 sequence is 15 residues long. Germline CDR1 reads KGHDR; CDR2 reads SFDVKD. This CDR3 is CATSDARGPNQPQHF. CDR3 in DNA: TGTGCCACCAGTGACGCAAGGGGGCCGAATCAGCCCCAGCATTTT.

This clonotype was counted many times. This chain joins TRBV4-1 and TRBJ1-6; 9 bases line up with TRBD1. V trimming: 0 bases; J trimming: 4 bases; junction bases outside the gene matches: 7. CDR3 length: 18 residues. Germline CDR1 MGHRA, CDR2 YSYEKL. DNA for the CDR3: TGCGCCAGCAGCCAAGAAACAGGGGGCGACGGGTATAATTCACCCCTCCACTTT. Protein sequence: CASSQETGGDGYNSPLHF.

This chain's CDR3 is CATSRALRTSSTYEQYF. The DNA for the CDR3 is TGTGCCACCAGCAGAGCTTTAAGGACATCCTCGACCTACGAGCAGTACTTC. V is TRBV15 and J is TRBJ2-7; D perhaps matches TRBD1 (5 bases). The germline V gene encodes CDR1 LNHNV and CDR2 YYDKDF (reference sequence). CDR3 size: 17 residues. The germline V and J ends were trimmed by 1 base and 2 bases, with 18 bases remaining between them.

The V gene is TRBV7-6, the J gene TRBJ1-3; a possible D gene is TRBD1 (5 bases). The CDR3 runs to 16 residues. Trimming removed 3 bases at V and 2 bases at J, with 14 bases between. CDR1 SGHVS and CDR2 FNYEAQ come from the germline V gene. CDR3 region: CASSLGPRTAGNTIYF. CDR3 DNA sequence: TGTGCCAGCAGCTTGGGACCGCGAACCGCTGGAAACACCATATATTTT.

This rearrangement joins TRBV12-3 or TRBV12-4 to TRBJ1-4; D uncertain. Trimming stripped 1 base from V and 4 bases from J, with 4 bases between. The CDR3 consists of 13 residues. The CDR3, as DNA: TGTGCCAGCAGTTTAGGGGGTAATGAAAAACTGTTTTTT. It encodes CASSLGGNEKLFF.

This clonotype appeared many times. CDR3 sequence reads: CASSTITGIYNSPLHF. In DNA, the CDR3 is TGTGCCAGCAGCACAATAACAGGGATCTATAATTCACCCCTCCACTTT. The chain is built from TRBV5-6 and TRBJ1-6; D may be TRBD1 (6 bases). The CDR3 spans 16 residues. V lost 4 bases to trimming and J lost 3 bases, with 14 bases between them. Germline values: CDR1 SGHDT, CDR2 YYEEEE.

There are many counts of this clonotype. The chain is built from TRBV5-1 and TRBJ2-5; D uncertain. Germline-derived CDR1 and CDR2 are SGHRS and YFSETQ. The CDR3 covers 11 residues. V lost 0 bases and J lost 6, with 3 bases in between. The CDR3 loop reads CASSLEKTQYF. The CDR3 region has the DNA TGCGCCAGCAGCTTGGAGAAGACCCAGTACTTC.

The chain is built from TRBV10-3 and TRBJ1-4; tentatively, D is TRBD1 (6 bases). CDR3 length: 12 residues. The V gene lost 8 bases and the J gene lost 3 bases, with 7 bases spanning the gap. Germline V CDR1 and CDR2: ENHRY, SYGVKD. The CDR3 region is CAIGQSNEKLFF. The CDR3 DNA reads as TGTGCCATCGGACAGTCTAATGAAAAACTGTTTTTT.

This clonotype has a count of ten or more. The CDR3 nucleotides read TGCAGTGCAGGGCGGACAGGGGATTTTTACGAGCAGTACTTC. Translating gives CSAGRTGDFYEQYF. The chain combines TRBV20-1 with TRBJ2-7; 9 nucleotides align to TRBD1. Germline V gives CDR1 DFQATT, CDR2 SNEGSKA (reference sequence). The CDR3 runs to 14 residues. The V and J ends lost 6 bases and 4 bases, in that order; junction bases with no gene match: 10.

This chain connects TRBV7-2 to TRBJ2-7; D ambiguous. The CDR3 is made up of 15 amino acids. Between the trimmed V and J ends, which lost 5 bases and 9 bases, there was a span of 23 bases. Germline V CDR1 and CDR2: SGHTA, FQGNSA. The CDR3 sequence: CASSLGQAPLSAQYF. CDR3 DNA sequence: TGTGCCAGCAGCCTAGGGCAGGCCCCTTTAAGTGCGCAGTACTTC.